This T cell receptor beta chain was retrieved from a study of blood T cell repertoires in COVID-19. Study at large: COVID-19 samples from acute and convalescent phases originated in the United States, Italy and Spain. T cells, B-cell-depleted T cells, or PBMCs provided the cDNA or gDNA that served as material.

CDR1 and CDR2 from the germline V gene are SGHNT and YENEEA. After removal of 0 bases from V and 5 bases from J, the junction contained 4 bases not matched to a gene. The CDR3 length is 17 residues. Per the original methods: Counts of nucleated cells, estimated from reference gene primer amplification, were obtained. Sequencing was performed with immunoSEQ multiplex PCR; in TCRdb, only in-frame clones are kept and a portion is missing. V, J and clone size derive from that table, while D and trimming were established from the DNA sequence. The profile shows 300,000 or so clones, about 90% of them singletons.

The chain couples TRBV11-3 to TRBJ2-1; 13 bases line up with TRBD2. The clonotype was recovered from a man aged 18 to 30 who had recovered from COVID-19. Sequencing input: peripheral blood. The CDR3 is CASSLEGGLAGDNEQFF. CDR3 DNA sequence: TGTGCCAGCAGCTTAGAGGGCGGACTAGCGGGAGACAATGAGCAGTTCTTC.